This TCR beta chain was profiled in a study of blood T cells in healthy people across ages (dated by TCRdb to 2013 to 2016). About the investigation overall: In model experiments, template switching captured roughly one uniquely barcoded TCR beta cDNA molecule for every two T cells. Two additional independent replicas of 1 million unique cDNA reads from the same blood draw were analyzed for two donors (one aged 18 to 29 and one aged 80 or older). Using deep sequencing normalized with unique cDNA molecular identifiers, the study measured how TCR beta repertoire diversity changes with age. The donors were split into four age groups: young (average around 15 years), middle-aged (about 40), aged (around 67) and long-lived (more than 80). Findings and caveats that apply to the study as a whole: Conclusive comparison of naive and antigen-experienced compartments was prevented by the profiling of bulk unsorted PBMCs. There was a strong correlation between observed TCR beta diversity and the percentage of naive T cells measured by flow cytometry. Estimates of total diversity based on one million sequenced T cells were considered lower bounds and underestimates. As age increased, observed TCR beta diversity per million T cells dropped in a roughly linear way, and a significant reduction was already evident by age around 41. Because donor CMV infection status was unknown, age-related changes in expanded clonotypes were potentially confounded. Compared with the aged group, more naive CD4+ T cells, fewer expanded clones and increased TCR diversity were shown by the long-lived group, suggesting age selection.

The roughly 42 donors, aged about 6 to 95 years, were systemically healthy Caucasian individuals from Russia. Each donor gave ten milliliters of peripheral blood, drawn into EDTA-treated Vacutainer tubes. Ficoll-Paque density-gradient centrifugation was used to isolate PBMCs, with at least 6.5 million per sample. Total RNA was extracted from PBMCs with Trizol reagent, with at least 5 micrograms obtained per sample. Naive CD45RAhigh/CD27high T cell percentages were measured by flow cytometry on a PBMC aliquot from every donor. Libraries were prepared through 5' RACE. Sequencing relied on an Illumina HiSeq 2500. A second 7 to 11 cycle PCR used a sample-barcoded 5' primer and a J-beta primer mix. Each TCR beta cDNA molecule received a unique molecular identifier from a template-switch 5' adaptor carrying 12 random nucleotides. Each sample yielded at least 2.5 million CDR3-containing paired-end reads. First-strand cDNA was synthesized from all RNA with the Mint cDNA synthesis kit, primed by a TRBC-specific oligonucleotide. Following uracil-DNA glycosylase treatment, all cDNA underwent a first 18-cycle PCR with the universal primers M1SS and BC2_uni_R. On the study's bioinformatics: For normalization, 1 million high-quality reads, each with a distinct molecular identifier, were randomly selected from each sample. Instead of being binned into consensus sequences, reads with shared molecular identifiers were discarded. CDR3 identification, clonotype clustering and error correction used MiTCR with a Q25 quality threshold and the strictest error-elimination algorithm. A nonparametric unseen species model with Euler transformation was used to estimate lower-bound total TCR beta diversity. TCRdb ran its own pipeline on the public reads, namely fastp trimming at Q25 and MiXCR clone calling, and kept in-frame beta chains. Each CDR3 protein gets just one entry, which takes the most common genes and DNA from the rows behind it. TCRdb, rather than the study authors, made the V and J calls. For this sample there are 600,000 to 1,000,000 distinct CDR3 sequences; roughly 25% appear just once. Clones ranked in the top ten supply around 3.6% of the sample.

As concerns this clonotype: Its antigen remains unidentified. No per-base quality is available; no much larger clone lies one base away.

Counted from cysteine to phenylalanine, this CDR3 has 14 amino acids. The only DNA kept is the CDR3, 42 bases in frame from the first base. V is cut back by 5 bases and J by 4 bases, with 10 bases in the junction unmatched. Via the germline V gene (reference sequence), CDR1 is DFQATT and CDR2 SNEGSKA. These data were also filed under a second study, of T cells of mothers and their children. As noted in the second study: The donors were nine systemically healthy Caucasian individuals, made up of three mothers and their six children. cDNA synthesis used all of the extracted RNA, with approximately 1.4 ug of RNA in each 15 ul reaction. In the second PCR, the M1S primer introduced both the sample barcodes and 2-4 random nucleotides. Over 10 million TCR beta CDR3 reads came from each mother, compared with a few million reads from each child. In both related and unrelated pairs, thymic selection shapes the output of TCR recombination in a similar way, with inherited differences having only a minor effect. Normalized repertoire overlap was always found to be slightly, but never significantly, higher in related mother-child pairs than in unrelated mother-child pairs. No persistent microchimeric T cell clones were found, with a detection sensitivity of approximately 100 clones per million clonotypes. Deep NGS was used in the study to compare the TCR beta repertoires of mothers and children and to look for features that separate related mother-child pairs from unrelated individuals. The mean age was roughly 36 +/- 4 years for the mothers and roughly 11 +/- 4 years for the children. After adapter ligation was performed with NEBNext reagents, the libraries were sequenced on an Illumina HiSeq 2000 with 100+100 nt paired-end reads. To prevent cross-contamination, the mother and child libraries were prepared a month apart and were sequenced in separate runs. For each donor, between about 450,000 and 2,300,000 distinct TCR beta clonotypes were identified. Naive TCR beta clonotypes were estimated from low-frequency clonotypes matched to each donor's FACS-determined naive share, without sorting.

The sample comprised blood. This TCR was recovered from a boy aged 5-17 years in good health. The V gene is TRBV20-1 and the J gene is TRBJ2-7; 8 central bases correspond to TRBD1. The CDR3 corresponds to CSAEGQGVWYEQYF. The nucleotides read TGCAGTGCTGAAGGACAGGGTGTTTGGTACGAGCAGTACTTC.